Presented here are 16 T cell receptor beta chains from one specimen sequenced in a study of OX40 agonist ivuxolimab in advanced cancers. The library was built by means of the immunoSEQ multiplex PCR assay. TCRdb re-hosts the immuneACCESS table, in-frame sequences only. Its copies lack some clones; in the studies checked, an unresolved V gene accounts for under half of them, and the cause for the rest is not known. This sample comprises fewer than 25,000 clones, over 80% of them detected only once. The ten most abundant clones make up around 52% of the sample. This specimen was CD4+ or CD8+ T cells sorted from blood, taken in a trial of the OX40 agonist ivuxolimab. The receptors come from an adult with an advanced solid tumor such as melanoma, head and neck, liver or kidney cancer.

This chain uses TRBV6-1 with TRBJ2-2; D might be TRBD1 (5 bases). The CDR3 spans 15 residues. Trimming left V 2 bases short and J 6 bases short, with 13 bases between. Germline CDR1 MNHNS, CDR2 SASEGT. CDR3 residues: CASSENKGVPGELFF. As DNA, the CDR3 is TGTGCCAGCAGTGAAAATAAAGGGGTTCCCGGGGAGCTGTTTTTT.

This clone appeared once. V is TRBV5-1 and J is TRBJ2-1, with D unclear. V was clipped by 3 bases and J by 9 bases, with 10 bases between them. The CDR3 loop spans 12 amino acids. CDR1 is SGHRS, CDR2 YFSETQ, per germline. CDR3 in DNA: TGCGCCAGCAGCTGGGGTACTGGTGAGCAGTTCTTC. This sequence encodes CASSWGTGEQFF.

The V gene is TRBV27, the J gene TRBJ2-3; D might be TRBD2 (6 bases). Between the trimmed V and J ends, which lost 2 bases and 5 bases, there was a span of 17 bases. The CDR3 totals 16 residues. Germline values: CDR1 MNHEY, CDR2 SMNVEV (reference sequence). CDR3 region: CASSLRGGAGEDTQYF. The CDR3 nucleotides read TGTGCCAGCAGTTTACGGGGAGGAGCGGGCGAAGATACGCAGTATTTT.

The rearrangement links TRBV2 to TRBJ1-2; 11 positions agree with TRBD1. After removal of 4 bases from V and 4 bases from J, the junction contained 8 bases not matched to a gene. Germline CDR1 is SNHLY and CDR2 is FYNNEI. The CDR3 sequence is 16 residues long. CDR3 nucleotide sequence: TGTGCCAGCAGTGGACTTCGGACAGGGGGCGGCTATGGCTACACCTTC. This translates into CASSGLRTGGGYGYTF.

The V call is TRBV6-6, the J call TRBJ2-7; D is unclear. The CDR3 totals 12 residues. Trimming stripped 3 bases from V and 5 bases from J, with 8 bases between. Germline CDR1 MNHNY, CDR2 SVGAGI (reference sequence). CDR3 nucleotide sequence: TGTGCCAGCAGTTATACACACCACGAGCAGTACTTC. This encodes CASSYTHHEQYF.

The chain couples TRBV28 to TRBJ2-1, with D perhaps being TRBD1 or TRBD2 (6 bases each). The CDR3 spans 14 residues. From germline, CDR1 is MDHEN and CDR2 SYDVKM. V was trimmed by 2 bases and J by 5 bases, leaving 10 bases between them. CDR3 loop: CASSLRGPDNEQFF. The CDR3 region has the DNA TGTGCCAGCAGTTTACGGGGGCCGGACAATGAGCAGTTCTTC.

This clone appeared a few times. This chain uses TRBV4-1 with TRBJ2-7; weak D call: TRBD1 (6 bases). The CDR3 is 14 residues long. CDR1 MGHRA and CDR2 YSYEKL come from the germline V gene. Trimming left V 0 bases short and J 7 bases short, with 13 bases between. The CDR3 protein is CASSQELGAREQYF. For the CDR3, the DNA is TGCGCCAGCAGCCAAGAGTTGGGGGCCCGGGAGCAGTACTTC.

This clone was picked up one time. The chain carries TRBV27 and TRBJ1-1; D gene uncertain. V was clipped by 6 bases and J by 1 base, with 9 bases between them. Germline V gene data show CDR1 as MNHEY and CDR2 as SMNVEV (reference sequence). This CDR3 contains 13 residues. This CDR3 is CASRDQANTEAFF. In nucleotides, the CDR3 is TGTGCCAGCAGGGATCAGGCGAACACTGAAGCTTTCTTT.

The rearrangement uses TRBV27 and TRBJ1-3, with D hard to call. This CDR3 comprises 12 residues. Germline assignment: CDR1 MNHEY and CDR2 SMNVEV (reference sequence). Deletions cut 6 bases from V and 0 bases from J, with 3 bases between. CDR3 loop: CASRNSGNTIYF. The CDR3 region has the DNA TGTGCCAGCAGGAACTCTGGAAACACCATATATTTT.

This clone came up a few times. The chain employs TRBV9 and TRBJ1-1, with D possibly TRBD1 on 6 matching bases. Per the germline V gene, CDR1 is SGDLS and CDR2 is YYNGEE. V lost 1 base to trimming and J lost 3 bases, with 13 bases between them. The CDR3 totals 15 residues. CDR3 coding DNA: TGTGCCAGCAGCGTAACAGGGTCAGCCCACACTGAAGCTTTCTTT. It yields the protein CASSVTGSAHTEAFF.

The chain uses TRBV6-1 and TRBJ2-7; 9 bases are shared with TRBD1. Germline lookup yields CDR1 MNHNS and CDR2 SASEGT. V trimming: 8 bases; J trimming: 2 bases; junction bases outside the gene matches: 4. The CDR3 runs to 13 residues. The CDR3 DNA reads as TGTGCCAGCGGGGGGACAGGGCCCTACGAGCAGTACTTC. This codes for CASGGTGPYEQYF.

The CDR3 sequence: CASSFGGSASEQYF. CDR3 DNA sequence: TGTGCCAGCAGCTTCGGGGGCTCAGCGAGCGAGCAGTACTTC. V gene TRBV7-2 combines with J gene TRBJ2-7; tentatively, D is TRBD1 or TRBD2 (6 bases each). V lost 3 bases to trimming and J lost 6 bases, with 15 bases between them. CDR3 size: 14 residues. Germline values: CDR1 SGHTA, CDR2 FQGNSA.

The chain uses TRBV5-4 and TRBJ2-3; no definite D call. This CDR3 contains 11 residues. Germline V lookup: CDR1 SGHNT, CDR2 YYREEE (reference sequence). The V end was cut by 2 bases, the J end by 5 bases, with 3 bases between. In DNA form, the CDR3 reads TGTGCCAGCAGCTTAAGAGATACGCAGTATTTT. Its protein product is CASSLRDTQYF. The full variable domain, completed using reference TRBV5-4 and TRBJ2-3, is ETGVTQSPTHLIKTRGQQVTLRCSSQSGHNTVSWYQQALGQGPQFIFQYYREEENGRGNFPPRFSGLQFPNYSSELNVNALELDDSALYLCASSLRDTQYFGPGTRLTVL.

The chain uses TRBV14 and TRBJ2-7; D is unresolved. The V and J ends lost 0 bases and 3 bases respectively, with 12 bases between them. The CDR3 extends over 15 amino acids. Germline assignment: CDR1 SGHDN and CDR2 FVKESK. The CDR3 reads CASSQEGFRSYEQYF. The CDR3 DNA follows: TGTGCCAGCAGCCAAGAAGGATTCCGCAGCTACGAGCAGTACTTC.

V is TRBV9 and J is TRBJ2-1; 9 bases are shared with TRBD1. Germline CDR1 is SGDLS and CDR2 is YYNGEE. Trimming removed 4 bases from V and 5 bases from J; junction bases left unmatched: 10. The CDR3 covers 16 residues. The CDR3 is CASSWGTGLRDNEQFF. For the CDR3, the DNA is TGTGCCAGCAGCTGGGGGACAGGGCTGAGGGACAATGAGCAGTTCTTC.

V is TRBV9 and J is TRBJ1-6, with D tentatively TRBD1 (6 bases). Between the trimmed V and J ends, which lost 0 bases and 6 bases, there was a span of 13 bases. Germline values: CDR1 SGDLS, CDR2 YYNGEE. This CDR3 region has 16 residues. The CDR3 DNA follows: TGTGCCAGCAGCGTAGACAGGGAGAGGTCTAATTCACCCCTCCACTTT. Translation gives CASSVDRERSNSPLHF.